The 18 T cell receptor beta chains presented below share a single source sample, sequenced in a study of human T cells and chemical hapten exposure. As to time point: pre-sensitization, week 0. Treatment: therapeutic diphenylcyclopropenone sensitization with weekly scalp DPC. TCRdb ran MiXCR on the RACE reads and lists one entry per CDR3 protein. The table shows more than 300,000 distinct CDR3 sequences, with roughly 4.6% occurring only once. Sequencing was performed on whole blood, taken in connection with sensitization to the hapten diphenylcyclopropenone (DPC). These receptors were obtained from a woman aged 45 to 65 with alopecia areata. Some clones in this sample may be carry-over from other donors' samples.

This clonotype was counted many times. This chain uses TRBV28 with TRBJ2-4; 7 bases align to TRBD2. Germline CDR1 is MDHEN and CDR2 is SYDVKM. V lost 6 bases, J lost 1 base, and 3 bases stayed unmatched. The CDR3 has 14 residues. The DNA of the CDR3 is TGTGCCAGCAGGGGGGGGGTCGCCAAAAACATTCAGTACTTC. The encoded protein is CASRGGVAKNIQYF.

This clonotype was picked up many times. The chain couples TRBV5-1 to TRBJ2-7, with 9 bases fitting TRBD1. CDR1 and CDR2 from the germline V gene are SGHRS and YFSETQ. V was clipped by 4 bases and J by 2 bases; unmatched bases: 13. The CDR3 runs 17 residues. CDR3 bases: TGCGCCAGCAGCCCGGGGACAGGGACTTCGTTCACCTACGAGCAGTACTTC. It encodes CASSPGTGTSFTYEQYF.

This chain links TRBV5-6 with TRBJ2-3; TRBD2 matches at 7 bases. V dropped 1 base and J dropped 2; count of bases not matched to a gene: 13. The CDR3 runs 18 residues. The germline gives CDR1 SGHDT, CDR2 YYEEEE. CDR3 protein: CASSLRAGALNYTDTQYF. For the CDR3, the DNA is TGTGCCAGCAGCTTGAGGGCGGGAGCGCTCAACTACACAGATACGCAGTATTTT.

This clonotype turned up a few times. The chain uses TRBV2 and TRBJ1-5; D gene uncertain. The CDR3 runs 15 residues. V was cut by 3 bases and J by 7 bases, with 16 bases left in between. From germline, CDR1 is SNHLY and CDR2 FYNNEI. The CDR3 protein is CASSEDGDSWQPQHF. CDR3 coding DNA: TGTGCCAGCAGTGAGGACGGGGATTCTTGGCAGCCCCAGCATTTT.

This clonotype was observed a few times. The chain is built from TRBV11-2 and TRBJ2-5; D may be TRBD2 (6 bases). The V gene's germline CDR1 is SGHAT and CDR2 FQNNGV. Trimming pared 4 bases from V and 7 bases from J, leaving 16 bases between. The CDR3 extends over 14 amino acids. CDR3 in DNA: TGTGCCAGCAGCTCCTTGGGACTTCCAGGGACCCAGTACTTC. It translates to CASSSLGLPGTQYF.

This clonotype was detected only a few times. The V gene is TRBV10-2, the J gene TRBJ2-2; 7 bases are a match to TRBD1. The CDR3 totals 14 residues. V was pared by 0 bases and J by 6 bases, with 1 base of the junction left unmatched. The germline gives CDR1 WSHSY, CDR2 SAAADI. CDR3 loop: CASSESQGPGELFF. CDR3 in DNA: TGCGCCAGCAGTGAGTCACAGGGGCCCGGGGAGCTGTTTTTT.

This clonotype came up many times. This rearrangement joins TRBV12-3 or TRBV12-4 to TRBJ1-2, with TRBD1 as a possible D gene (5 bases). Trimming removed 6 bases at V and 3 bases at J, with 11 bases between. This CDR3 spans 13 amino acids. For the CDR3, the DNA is TGTGCCAGCAGCCAGGACATTTACTATGGCTACACCTTC. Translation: CASSQDIYYGYTF.

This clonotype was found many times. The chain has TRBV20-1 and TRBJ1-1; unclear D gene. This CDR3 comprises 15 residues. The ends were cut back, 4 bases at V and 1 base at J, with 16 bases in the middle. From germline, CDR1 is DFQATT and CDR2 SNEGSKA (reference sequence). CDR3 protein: CSAIVPMTTNTEAFF. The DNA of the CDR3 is TGCAGTGCTATTGTCCCGATGACAACGAACACTGAAGCTTTCTTT.

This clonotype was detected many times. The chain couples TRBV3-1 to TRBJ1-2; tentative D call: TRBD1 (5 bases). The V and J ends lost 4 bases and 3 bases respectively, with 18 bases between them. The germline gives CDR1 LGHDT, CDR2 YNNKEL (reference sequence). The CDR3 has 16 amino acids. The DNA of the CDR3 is TGTGCCAGCAGCCCATTGGAGGGGAGAACTGACTATGGCTACACCTTC. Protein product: CASSPLEGRTDYGYTF.

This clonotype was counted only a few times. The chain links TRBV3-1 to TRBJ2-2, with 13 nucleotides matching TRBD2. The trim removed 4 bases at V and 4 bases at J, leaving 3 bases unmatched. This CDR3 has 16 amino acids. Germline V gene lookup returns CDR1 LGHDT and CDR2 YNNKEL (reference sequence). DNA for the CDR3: TGTGCCAGCAGCCTTGGACTAGCGGGGGTCACCGGGGAGCTGTTTTTT. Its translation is CASSLGLAGVTGELFF.

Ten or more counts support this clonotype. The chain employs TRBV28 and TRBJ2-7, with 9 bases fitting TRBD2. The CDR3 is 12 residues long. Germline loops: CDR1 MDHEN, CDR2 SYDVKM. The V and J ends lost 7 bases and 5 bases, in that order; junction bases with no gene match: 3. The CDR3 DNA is TGTGCCAGCATGGGACTAGCCCACGAGCAGTACTTC. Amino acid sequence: CASMGLAHEQYF.

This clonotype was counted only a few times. CDR3 protein: CASSRDRGVRSTEAFF. The CDR3 DNA sequence: TGTGCCAGCAGCCGGGACCGGGGTGTTAGGAGCACTGAAGCTTTCTTT. The rearrangement links TRBV6-5 to TRBJ1-1, with D possibly being TRBD1 (5 bases). The CDR3 contains 16 residues. Trimming stripped 6 bases from V and 4 bases from J, with 21 bases between. The germline CDR1 and CDR2 sequences are MNHEY and SVGAGI.

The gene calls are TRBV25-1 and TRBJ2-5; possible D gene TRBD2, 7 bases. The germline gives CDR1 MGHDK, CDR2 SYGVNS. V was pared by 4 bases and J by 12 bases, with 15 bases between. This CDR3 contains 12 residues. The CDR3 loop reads CASSGGGPPEYF. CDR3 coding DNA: TGTGCCAGCAGTGGGGGGGGGCCCCCCGAGTACTTC.

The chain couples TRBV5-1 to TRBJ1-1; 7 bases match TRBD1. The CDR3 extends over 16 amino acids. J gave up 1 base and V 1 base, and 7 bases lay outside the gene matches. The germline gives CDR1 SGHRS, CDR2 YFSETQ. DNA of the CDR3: TGCGCCAGCAGCTTGTATGGGGGACAGACGAACACTGAAGCTTTCTTT. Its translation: CASSLYGGQTNTEAFF.

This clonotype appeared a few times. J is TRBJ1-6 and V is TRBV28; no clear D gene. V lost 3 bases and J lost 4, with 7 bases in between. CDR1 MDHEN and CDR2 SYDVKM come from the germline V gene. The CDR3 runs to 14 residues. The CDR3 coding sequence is TGTGCCAGCAGTTTTGCGACTTATAATTCACCCCTCCACTTT. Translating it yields CASSFATYNSPLHF.

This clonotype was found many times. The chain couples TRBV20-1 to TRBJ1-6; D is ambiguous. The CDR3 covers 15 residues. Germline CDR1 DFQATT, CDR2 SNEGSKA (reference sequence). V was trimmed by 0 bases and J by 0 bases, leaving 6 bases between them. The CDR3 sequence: CSAREGSSYNSPLHF. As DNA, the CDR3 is TGCAGTGCTAGAGAAGGGAGCTCCTATAATTCACCCCTCCACTTT.

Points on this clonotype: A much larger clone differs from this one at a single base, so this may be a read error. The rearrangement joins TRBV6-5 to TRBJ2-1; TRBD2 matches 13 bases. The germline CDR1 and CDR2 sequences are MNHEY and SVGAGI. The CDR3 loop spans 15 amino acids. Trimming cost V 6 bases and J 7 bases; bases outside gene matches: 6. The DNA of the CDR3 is TGTGCCAGCAGCCGGACTAGCGGGGGCGAGAATGAGCAGTTCTTC. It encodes CASSRTSGGENEQFF.

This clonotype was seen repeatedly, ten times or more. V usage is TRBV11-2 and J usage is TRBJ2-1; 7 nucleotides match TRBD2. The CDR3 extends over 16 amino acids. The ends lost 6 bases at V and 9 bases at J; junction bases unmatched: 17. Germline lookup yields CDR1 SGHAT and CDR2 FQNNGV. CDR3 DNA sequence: TGTGCCAGCAGGATGAGAGGGCTCCCCGGCGGGAGTGAGCAGTTCTTC. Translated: CASRMRGLPGGSEQFF.